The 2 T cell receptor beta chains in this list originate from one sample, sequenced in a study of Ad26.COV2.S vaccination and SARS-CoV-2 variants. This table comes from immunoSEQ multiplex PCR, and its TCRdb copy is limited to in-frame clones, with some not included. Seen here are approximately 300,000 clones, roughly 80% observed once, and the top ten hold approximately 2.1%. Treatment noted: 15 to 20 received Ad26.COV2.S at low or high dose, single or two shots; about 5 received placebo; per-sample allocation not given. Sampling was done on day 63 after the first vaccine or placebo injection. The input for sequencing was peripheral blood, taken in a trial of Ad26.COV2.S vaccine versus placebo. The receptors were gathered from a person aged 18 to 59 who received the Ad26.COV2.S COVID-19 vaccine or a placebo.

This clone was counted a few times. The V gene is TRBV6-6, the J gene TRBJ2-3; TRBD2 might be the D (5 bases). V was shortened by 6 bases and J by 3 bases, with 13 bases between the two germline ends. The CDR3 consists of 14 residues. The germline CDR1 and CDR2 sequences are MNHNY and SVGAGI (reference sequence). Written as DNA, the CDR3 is TGTGCCAGCAGCACCCTGTCGGGAACAGATACGCAGTATTTT. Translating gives CASSTLSGTDTQYF.

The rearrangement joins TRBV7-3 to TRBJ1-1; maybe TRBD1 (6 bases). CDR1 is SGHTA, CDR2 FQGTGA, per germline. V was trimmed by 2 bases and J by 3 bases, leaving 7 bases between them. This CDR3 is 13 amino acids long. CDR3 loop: CASSLAGDTEAFF. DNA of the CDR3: TGTGCCAGCAGCTTAGCAGGGGACACTGAAGCTTTCTTT.